A single T cell receptor (beta chain) is shown here with its context. Its antigen remains unidentified. The CDR3 is 14 amino acids. In germline, CDR1 is SGDLS, CDR2 YYNGEE. Deletions cut 2 bases from V and 2 bases from J, with 11 bases between. The data belong to a study of early T cells in non-severe SARS-CoV-2 infection. Study in general: Sequenced bulk RNA came from whole blood that was unsorted, and chains were unpaired.

General study results and limits: There was a bias toward anti-spike CD8 responses in VDJdb matching, which missed private and CD4 specificities.

Individual cDNA molecules were tagged with unique molecular identifiers. From the 5' RACE reads, TCRdb called clonotypes with MiXCR, one entry per CDR3 protein. The top ten clones hold around 2.6% of a sample with 60,000 to 90,000 distinct CDR3 sequences, around 16% of them seen once. The receptor was derived from an adult who was a healthcare worker with PCR-confirmed SARS-CoV-2 infection or an uninfected control (not recorded which). The rearrangement joins TRBV9 to TRBJ2-7; possibly TRBD1 for D (5 bases). Sequencing was carried out using whole blood. The CDR3 loop reads CASSVSQGTYEQYF. CDR3 sequence (DNA): TGTGCCAGCAGCGTGAGCCAGGGTACCTACGAGCAGTACTTC.